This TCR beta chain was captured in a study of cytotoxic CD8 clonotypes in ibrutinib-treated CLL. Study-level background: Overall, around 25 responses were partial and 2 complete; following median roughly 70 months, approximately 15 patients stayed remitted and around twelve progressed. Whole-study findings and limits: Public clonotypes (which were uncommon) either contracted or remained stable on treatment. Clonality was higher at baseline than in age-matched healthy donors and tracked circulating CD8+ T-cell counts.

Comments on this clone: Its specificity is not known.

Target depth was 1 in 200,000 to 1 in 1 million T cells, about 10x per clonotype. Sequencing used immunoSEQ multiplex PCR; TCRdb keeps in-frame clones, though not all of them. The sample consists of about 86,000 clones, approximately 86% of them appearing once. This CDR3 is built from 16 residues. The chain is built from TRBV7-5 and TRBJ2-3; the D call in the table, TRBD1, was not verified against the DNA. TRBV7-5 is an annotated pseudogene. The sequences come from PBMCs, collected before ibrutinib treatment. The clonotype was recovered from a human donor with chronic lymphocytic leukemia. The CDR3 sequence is CVRRPGTGGNTDTQYF. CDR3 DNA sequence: TGTGTCAGAAGACCAGGGACAGGGGGCAACACGGATACGCAGTATTTT.